A selection of T cell receptor beta chains follows, all from one sample in a study of blood T cell repertoires in COVID-19. Using immunoSEQ multiplex PCR, the repertoire was profiled, and TCRdb retains in-frame clones only, with some absent. The sample carries 430,000 or so clones, approximately 90% recorded once. Sequencing input: PBMCs or T cells enriched from blood (not recorded which). The receptors derive from a woman aged 18 to 35 who had been exposed to COVID-19. Both conserved end residues are part of each CDR3. A D gene is named only where the DNA matches it firmly. The size of a clone is reported for some rows only, either as once, few or many, or as a class for expanded clones.

d_call,j_call,v_call,clone_size,cdr3_nt,cdr3_aa
NA,TRBJ2-1,TRBV5-1,NA,TGCGCCAGCAGCTTGGTCTCAGTAGAGCAGTTCTTC,CASSLVSVEQFF
NA,TRBJ2-2,TRBV19,NA,TGTGCCAGTAGTATGGCAGTCGCCGGGGAGCTGTTTTTT,CASSMAVAGELFF
TRBD1,TRBJ2-7,TRBV5-1,NA,TGCGCCAGCAGCGCCGCGGTCGACAGGGGGCGCGACGAGCAGTACTTC,CASSAAVDRGRDEQYF
NA,TRBJ1-6,TRBV5-6,NA,TGTGCCAGCAGCTCCCCGGGGGGAGTCCAGTCACCCCTCCACTTT,CASSSPGGVQSPLHF
TRBD1,TRBJ1-1,TRBV30,NA,TGTGCCTGCCCTAGGACAGGGACAACCTCAGCTTTCTTT,CACPRTGTTSAFF
NA,TRBJ1-2,TRBV30,NA,TGTGCCTGGAGTTTACGACAGGCTCGGGGCTACACCTTC,CAWSLRQARGYTF
NA,TRBJ2-7,TRBV11-2,few,TGTGCCAGCAGCTTAGGGCAGGGGGGCTACGAGCAGTACTTC,CASSLGQGGYEQYF
TRBD1,TRBJ2-7,TRBV11-3,NA,TGTGCCAGCAGCTTGGGACAGACCTACGAGCAGTACTTC,CASSLGQTYEQYF
TRBD1,TRBJ1-4,TRBV9,NA,TGTGCCAGCAGCTTCAGTCCCGGGACAGGACTCGTGAATGAAAAACTGTTTTTT,CASSFSPGTGLVNEKLFF
TRBD2,TRBJ2-1,TRBV3-1/TRBV3-2,NA,TGTGCCAGCAGCTCGCAACCGGGACTAGCGGGAGGAGGGGCCTACAATGAGCAGTTCTTC,CASSSQPGLAGGGAYNEQFF
NA,TRBJ1-3,TRBV9,NA,TGTGCCAGCAGCGTAGGGGGAGAGAACTCTGGAAACACCATATATTTT,CASSVGGENSGNTIYF
TRBD1,TRBJ1-1,TRBV7-2,NA,TGTGCCAGCAGGGAAAGACAGGGCCCCACTGAAGCTTTCTTT,CASRERQGPTEAFF
NA,TRBJ2-2,TRBV5-4,NA,TGTGCCAGCAGCTTCAAAACTAGCCTGAACACCGGGGAGCTGTTTTTT,CASSFKTSLNTGELFF
NA,TRBJ1-4,TRBV28,NA,TGTGCCAGCAGTTTGTCGGGAGGAGGTCTGTTTTTT,CASSLSGGGLFF
TRBD1,TRBJ1-6,TRBV15,NA,TGTGCCACCAGCAGTGGCGGGACAGGGACTTCACCCCTCCACTTT,CATSSGGTGTSPLHF
NA,TRBJ1-2,TRBV5-4,NA,TGTGCCAGCAGTTCAGGGGTTGGGGGCTACACCTTC,CASSSGVGGYTF
TRBD1,TRBJ1-2,TRBV5-1,NA,TGCGCCAGCAGCGGGGGACAGGGCTTGGATGGCTACACCTTC,CASSGGQGLDGYTF
NA,TRBJ1-6,TRBV27,NA,TGTGCCAGCAGTTTAGACAGGATCCTTAATTCACCCCTCCACTTT,CASSLDRILNSPLHF
NA,TRBJ1-1,TRBV19,NA,TGTGCCAGTAGTATAGGGGTGGAGGGGACTGAAGCTTTCTTT,CASSIGVEGTEAFF
NA,TRBJ2-3,TRBV29-1,NA,TGCAGCGTAGCCGGCCAGGCCCCTGCAGATACGCAGTATTTT,CSVAGQAPADTQYF
NA,TRBJ1-2,TRBV15,NA,TGTGCCACCAGCAGCCCGGACAGCGTTCGGGATGACTACACCTTC,CATSSPDSVRDDYTF
TRBD1,TRBJ1-4,TRBV28,NA,TGTGCCGGCAGAAGACAGGGAACTAATGAAAAACTGTTTTTT,CAGRRQGTNEKLFF
TRBD2,TRBJ2-5,TRBV7-8,NA,TGTGCCAGCAGCTTAGCGGGGGGGGTGAGGGAGACCCAGTACTTC,CASSLAGGVRETQYF
NA,TRBJ2-7,TRBV5-4,NA,TGTGCCAGCAGCCGCTGGGGGCAGGGATTGGAGCAGTACTTC,CASSRWGQGLEQYF
NA,TRBJ2-3,TRBV29-1,NA,TGCAGCGTTGATGGGCAGGGGATCACAGATACGCAGTATTTT,CSVDGQGITDTQYF
NA,TRBJ2-1,TRBV3-1/TRBV3-2,NA,TGTGCCAGCAGCCAAGATTGGAGCTCCTACAATGAGCAGTTCTTC,CASSQDWSSYNEQFF
NA,TRBJ1-1,TRBV29-1,NA,TGCAGCGGGAGGCTGGCGGGGACTGAAGCTTTCTTT,CSGRLAGTEAFF
TRBD1,TRBJ1-1,TRBV7-6,NA,TGTGCCAGCAGCTTAGTTGGAGACAGGGGTGAAGCTTTCTTT,CASSLVGDRGEAFF
TRBD1,TRBJ2-7,TRBV23-1,NA,TGCGCCAGCAGTCACCCTGTAAGTAGGGACAGCGGCCCCTACGAGCAGTACTTC,CASSHPVSRDSGPYEQYF
NA,TRBJ1-4,TRBV6-1,NA,TGTGCCAGCAGTGAAGAGGGGCGAAAAATGAATGAAAAACTGTTTTTT,CASSEEGRKMNEKLFF
TRBD2,TRBJ2-1,TRBV7-6,NA,TGTGCCAGCAGAGGGACTAGCTATGAGCAGTTCTTC,CASRGTSYEQFF
TRBD2,TRBJ2-7,TRBV4-1,NA,TGCGCCAGCAGCCCGACTAGCCCAGCCTACGAGCAGTACTTC,CASSPTSPAYEQYF
NA,TRBJ1-4,TRBV5-8,once,TGTGCCAGCAGCTTGGGCCCAGGGTTGAATGAAAAACTGTTTTTT,CASSLGPGLNEKLFF
TRBD2,TRBJ2-3,TRBV28,once,TGTGCCAGCAGTTTTGGCCTAGCGGGGCGATGGACAGATACGCAGTATTTT,CASSFGLAGRWTDTQYF
NA,TRBJ2-3,TRBV28,NA,TGTGCCAGCAGCTCTCCTGTACATACAGATACGCAGTATTTT,CASSSPVHTDTQYF
NA,TRBJ1-2,TRBV27,NA,TGTGCCAGCAGTTTATCGGGAAGAGGGGAGGGCAGCTATGGCTACACCTTC,CASSLSGRGEGSYGYTF
NA,TRBJ2-7,TRBV6-6,NA,TGTGCCAGCACTCCCCGGGCAGGGTCCTACGAGCAGTACTTC,CASTPRAGSYEQYF